Only a few counts were recorded for the clone carrying this T cell receptor beta chain. Antigen: not known. CDR1 is SGHAT, CDR2 FQNNGV, per germline. V shed 5 bases and J shed 12 bases, with 14 bases lying between them. The CDR3 has 12 amino acids. TCRdb itself ran the 5' RACE reads through MiXCR, one entry per CDR3 protein. The sample contains around 490,000 distinct CDR3 sequences, roughly 5% of which appear only once. This record comes from a study of CD8 T cells in ankylosing spondylitis. General study results and limits: For ankylosing spondylitis blood, a TCR beta motif of 7 or 8 highly homologous variants appeared characteristic. Significant enrichment of disease-linked clones was reportedly seen in matched ankylosing spondylitis synovial fluid. In synovial fluid and blood from reactive arthritis, some motif variants were previously reported.

The source of this sequence is a male donor with ankylosing spondylitis. Specimen: blood, either unsorted or a sorted T cell fraction (not recorded which). This chain joins TRBV11-2 and TRBJ1-5; a possible D gene is TRBD1 (6 bases). This CDR3 reads CASSRGGRHQHF. DNA of the CDR3: TGTGCCAGCAGCCGGGGGGGCAGGCACCAGCATTTT.